These 2 T cell receptor beta chains share one sample of origin, sequenced in a study of early T cells in non-severe SARS-CoV-2 infection. MiXCR was run by TCRdb on the 5' RACE reads, yielding one entry per CDR3 protein. The profile shows 37,000 or so distinct CDR3 sequences, under 6.5% of them singletons. The sample consisted of whole blood. The receptor set was obtained from an adult who was a healthcare worker with PCR-confirmed SARS-CoV-2 infection or an uninfected control (not recorded which).

In this sample, this clonotype turned up many times. This chain links TRBV20-1 with TRBJ2-1; unclear D gene. The CDR3 covers 13 residues. Trimming stripped 3 bases from V and 4 bases from J, with 10 bases between. Per the germline V gene, CDR1 is DFQATT and CDR2 is SNEGSKA (reference sequence). This chain's CDR3 is CSARAGGYNEQFF. Here the CDR3 DNA reads TGCAGTGCTAGGGCAGGTGGATACAATGAGCAGTTCTTC.

This clonotype was detected ten times or more. The chain employs TRBV12-3 or TRBV12-4 and TRBJ1-4, with D hard to call. V lost 6 bases and J 0 bases, leaving 14 bases between the germline ends. The CDR3 has 16 residues. The CDR3 reads CASSLTWIATNEKLFF. DNA for the CDR3: TGTGCCAGCAGCCTCACATGGATTGCAACTAATGAAAAACTGTTTTTT.